This T cell receptor delta chain was found in a study of gammadelta T cells in human blood. TCRdb re-called clones from the RT-PCR reads using CATT. The repertoire includes about 650 delta-chain clones, 11% of them detected once, and 45% to 60% sits in the top ten. About this clone itself: Its specificity is unknown.

V shed 0 bases and J shed 13 bases, with 18 bases lying between them. The V gene's germline CDR1 is TSDPSYG and CDR2 QGSYDQQN (reference sequence). The CDR3 totals 14 residues. Study-wide findings and caveats: Microbial exposure appeared to drive polyclonal γδ T cell expansion after birth.

This receptor was obtained from a human donor. V usage is TRAV14/DV4 and J usage is TRDJ1; the D call may be TRDD1 or TRDD2 (5 bases each). The sequenced sample consisted of Vgamma9Vdelta2 gamma-delta T cells from adult blood. The CDR3 DNA reads as TGTGCAATGAGAGAGGGCCCAGGAACCTACAAATACATCTTT. Its protein product is CAMREGPGTYKYIF.